This T cell receptor (beta chain) was observed in a study of tumor-infiltrating lymphocytes in primary liver carcinoma (dated by TCRdb to about 2017). About the study as a whole: Between late 2015 and early 2016, about 5 patients in China with histopathologically diagnosed primary liver carcinoma had their tumors surgically resected. Of the five patients (three men and two women, aged 30 to 69 years), four had hepatocellular carcinoma and one had combined HCC and intrahepatic cholangiocarcinoma. Roughly 3.65 to 7.13 million productive TCRbeta reads were obtained per sample, and no significant difference in read depth was found between tissue types. The tumors of the five patients were staged as T1-T3 N0M0, with maximum diameters ranging from roughly 4 to 10 cm. Reproducibility between technical replicate repertoires was high, with correlation coefficients above 0.95 and mean shared-clone rates approximately 0.9. Across five regions of each liver tumor, along with adjacent normal tissue and blood, the study brought together TCRbeta repertoire sequencing, expression microarrays and whole-exome sequencing. A total of roughly 35 specimens from 5 patients went through TCRbeta repertoire sequencing, namely 25 tumor regions, 5 adjacent noncancerous liver tissues and 5 peripheral blood samples.

The paper as a whole reports these results and caveats: The study included only five patients, and the authors note findings should be validated in a larger study. Consistent with antigen-driven expansion, pairs of tumor regions showed higher repertoire overlap (mean roughly 36%) than either tumor-adjacent pairs (about 17%) or tumor-blood pairs (around 15%). Compared with blood, tumors had a significantly larger share of the repertoire taken up by the top 250 clones (p = 0.039). Since the samples were bulk and unsorted, there was no way to compare CD4+ and CD8+ T cell repertoires. Because only the TCR beta chain was sequenced and unpaired alpha chains were not captured, true repertoire diversity is likely underestimated.

Using a constant-region primer and ProtoScript II reverse transcriptase, TCRbeta-specific cDNA was reverse-transcribed from 500 to 650 ng total RNA. TCRbeta libraries were built with three nested multiplex PCR rounds, a slightly modified ARM-PCR procedure. Multiplex TRBV1-TRBV30 forward primers and a Cbeta reverse primer were used in the first two PCR rounds, each of which was run for roughly 10 cycles. Sample barcodes and Illumina adapters were added in a final 25-cycle PCR with Deep VentR polymerase. Before sequencing, amplicons of 200-500 bp were gel-purified using a QIAquick gel extraction kit. The TCRbeta amplicons were sequenced with 250-bp paired-end reads on an Illumina HiSeq 2500. As for how the authors treated the data: Reads were quality-trimmed with Trimmomatic v0.33, and paired reads were merged with FLASH v1.2.11 to recover full CDR3 sequences. V, D and J germline segments were assigned to the rearranged TCRbeta sequences by MiGEC v1.2.1b. Clonotype statistics and Shannon-Wiener diversity indices were computed with VDJtools v1.0.0. To reduce sampling bias, subsequent analyses other than the diversity analysis used only the 250 most abundant clonotypes in each sample. TCRdb reanalyzed the raw reads on its own, using fastp at Q25 for trimming and MiXCR for clone calling, and kept in-frame beta chains. CDR3 protein duplicates are merged, each entry listing the most common genes and DNA. The V and J calls and clone size come from TCRdb's table, not from the authors' own analysis. Within this sample are 180,000 or so distinct CDR3 sequences, with less than 65% of them counted one time only. The ten largest clones take up around 68% of the sample.

TRIzol reagent was used to extract blood RNA from unsorted whole blood, while the DNeasy Blood & Tissue kit provided the germline DNA. At the time of sampling, the patients were treatment-naive and had chronic HBV infection. Around 3.9 milliliters of peripheral blood were collected into K2EDTA tubes before surgery. To note about this clonotype: No antigen is known for it. No qualities accompany the bases; no much larger clone lies one base away.

Sequences MDHEN (CDR1) and SYDVKM (CDR2) are obtained from the germline V gene. A distance of 16 bases separates the germline ends of V and J, which lose 5 bases and 2 bases respectively. From the cysteine through the phenylalanine, the CDR3 covers 16 amino acids. The retained sequence is limited to the CDR3, 48 bases, with the frame set at the first base. Input material: peripheral blood. The sequence was collected from a man between 40 and 49 years old with primary liver carcinoma and hepatitis B virus infection. The rearrangement joined TRBV28 to TRBJ2-1; TRBD2 might be the D gene, on 6 matching bases. The bases are TGTGCCAGCAGTGGGACCCGGCGGGGCCCCTACAATGAGCAGTTCTTC. This gives the protein CASSGTRRGPYNEQFF.